This TCR beta chain came from a study of tumor and adjacent non-tumor tissue in lung cancer. About the study: The patients, 10 to 11 men and four to six women, were roughly 30 to 76 with stage I to III disease.

The template was RNA from unsorted bulk tissue. Chemotherapy-naive patients with new lung cancer underwent thoracic surgery in China, August–late 2014. A modified ARM-PCR protocol with three rounds of nested PCR amplified TCRbeta. MiXCR, applied by TCRdb to the multiplex PCR reads, yields one record per CDR3 protein. The sample gives 60,000 to 95,000 distinct CDR3 sequences, about three quarters of which show up once; 9.5% to 15% is in the top ten. This CDR3 comprises 14 residues. Germline lookup yields CDR1 MDHEN and CDR2 SYDVKM. Concerning this clonotype itself: Its target is not known. The junction and the germline gene differ at one end; a read error may be behind it.

Whole-study findings and limits: Tumor repertoires had a smaller top 100 clone share than normal lung. Compared with tumor, normal lung showed significantly lower TCR diversity.

J is TRBJ1-5 and V is TRBV28; no clear D. The specimen was lung tumor tissue. The clonotype originates from a woman aged 50 to 60 with non-small cell lung cancer. CDR3 protein: CVSSPGPENQPQHF. The CDR3 region has the DNA TGTGTCAGCAGCCCCGGACCAGAGAATCAGCCCCAACATTTT.